The 19 T cell receptor beta chains reported below all come from one sample, sequenced in a study of cytomegalovirus exposure and HLA in healthy donors. The study ran its PCR with 60 Vbeta and 13 Jbeta primers. Using immunoSEQ multiplex PCR, the repertoire was profiled, and TCRdb retains in-frame clones only, with some absent. The sample lists some 96,000 clones, roughly 76% seen once, with over 15% in the top ten. Source material: PBMCs. The source is a woman aged 55-69 years in good health and CMV-seropositive.

The V and J genes are TRBV15 and TRBJ1-5; D is unclear. V was clipped by 3 bases and J by 4 bases, with 4 bases between them. This CDR3 is 12 amino acids long. Looked up from germline, CDR1 is LNHNV and CDR2 is YYDKDF (reference sequence). CDR3 sequence reads: CATSSPNQPQHF. The CDR3 DNA reads as TGTGCCACCAGCAGTCCTAATCAGCCCCAGCATTTT.

The rearrangement uses TRBV30 and TRBJ2-1; D may be TRBD1 (6 bases). The CDR3 length is 13 residues. Germline-derived CDR1 and CDR2 are GTSNPN and SVGIG (reference sequence). V lost 4 bases, J lost 5 bases, and 12 bases lay in between. The CDR3 loop reads CAWTEGVNNEQFF. The CDR3 DNA is TGTGCCTGGACCGAGGGGGTTAACAATGAGCAGTTCTTC. The entire variable domain, with the rest obtained from reference TRBV30 and TRBJ2-1, is as follows: SQTIHQWPATLVQPVGSPLSLECTVEGTSNPNLYWYRQAAGRGLQLLFYSVGIGQISSEVPQNLSASRPQDRQFILSSKKLLLSDSGFYLCAWTEGVNNEQFFGPGTRLTVL.

The CDR3 DNA sequence: TGTGCCAGCAGCTCCCCGACTAGCGGGGAAAAAGAGACCCAGTACTTC. Protein sequence: CASSSPTSGEKETQYF. The chain combines TRBV9 with TRBJ2-5, with 11 bases matching TRBD2. This CDR3 has 16 amino acids. V lost 4 bases to trimming and J lost 3 bases; unmatched junction nucleotides: 8. Germline lookup yields CDR1 SGDLS and CDR2 YYNGEE.

In this sample, this clone turned up many times. The chain links TRBV5-6 to TRBJ2-7; D may be TRBD1 (6 bases). Germline V gene sequence: CDR1 SGHDT, CDR2 YYEEEE. This CDR3 region has 15 residues. Trimming took off 7 bases at V and 1 base at J, with 18 bases between the two ends. The CDR3 DNA is TGTGCCAGCGCGCCCCTCGCGCAGGGGTCCTACGAGCAGTACTTC. Protein product: CASAPLAQGSYEQYF. Drawing the rest from reference TRBV5-6 and TRBJ2-7, the complete variable domain is DAGVTQSPTHLIKTRGQQVTLRCSPKSGHDTVSWYQQALGQGPQFIFQYYEEEERQRGNFPDRFSGHQFPNYSSELNVNALLLGDSALYLCASAPLAQGSYEQYFGPGTRLTVT.

The V and J genes are TRBV6-5 and TRBJ1-3, with D uncertain. CDR3 size: 12 residues. Germline CDR1 is MNHEY and CDR2 is SVGAGI. V was trimmed by 10 bases and J by 0 bases, leaving 7 bases between them. CDR3 sequence reads: CATGNSGNTIYF. The CDR3 bases are TGTGCCACCGGGAACTCTGGAAACACCATATATTTT.

V is TRBV6-1 and J is TRBJ1-6; 12 bases are a match to TRBD1. Germline-derived CDR1 and CDR2 are MNHNS and SASEGT. V shed 0 bases, J shed 10 bases, and the junction held 1 base outside the gene matches. The CDR3 is 15 residues long. CDR3 nucleotide sequence: TGTGCCAGCAGTGAAGCCGGGACAGGGGGCTCACCCCTCCACTTT. Translating it yields CASSEAGTGGSPLHF.

The table lists this clone with a count of one. This sequence joins TRBV27 and TRBJ1-2; the D gene is possibly TRBD1 (6 bases). Germline V lookup: CDR1 MNHEY, CDR2 SMNVEV (reference sequence). The CDR3 has 14 residues. V was cut by 3 bases and J by 8 bases, with 16 bases left in between. DNA for the CDR3: TGTGCCAGCAGTTTCCTGGGACAACCTCGAGGCTACACCTTC. Its protein product is CASSFLGQPRGYTF.

The V gene is TRBV4-1, the J gene TRBJ1-1, with 7 positions matching TRBD1. The germline gives CDR1 MGHRA, CDR2 YSYEKL. The CDR3 runs to 14 residues. V lost 5 bases and J lost 5; bases outside the gene matches: 8. CDR3 DNA sequence: TGCGCCAGCAGCAAAGCGGGCAGGGGGACTGAAGCTTTCTTT. Its translation: CASSKAGRGTEAFF.

The count of this clone is one. The CDR3 DNA sequence: TGTGCCATCAGTGACGGACAGGGCGACTATGGCTACACCTTC. As protein: CAISDGQGDYGYTF. V and J are TRBV10-3 and TRBJ1-2, with 8 positions matching TRBD1. There are 14 residues in the CDR3. CDR1 ENHRY and CDR2 SYGVKD come from the germline V gene. V lost 3 bases to trimming and J lost 3 bases; unmatched junction nucleotides: 3.

In regard to this clone: A junction end diverges from the germline sequence, so it may reflect a read error. The CDR3 is CASGLAGLGGGETQYF. The CDR3, as DNA: TGTGCCAGCGGCTTAGCGGGGTTAGGGGGAGGGGAGACCCAGTACTTC. The chain joins TRBV7-3 to TRBJ2-5; 8 bases fit TRBD2. Per the germline V gene, CDR1 is SGHTA and CDR2 is FQGTGA. The CDR3 contains 16 residues.

This chain connects TRBV2 to TRBJ2-1; D not certain. Germline V gene sequence: CDR1 SNHLY, CDR2 FYNNEI. Trimming removed 7 bases from V and 4 bases from J, with 14 bases in between. CDR3 length: 14 residues. The CDR3 nucleotides are TGTGCCAGCACCTCCTCGACTCTGTACAATGAGCAGTTCTTC. As protein: CASTSSTLYNEQFF.

Turning to this clone: The junction departs from germline at one end; a sequencing error may be responsible. The V and J genes are TRBV5-1 and TRBJ2-1; D gene uncertain. Germline-derived CDR1 and CDR2 are SGHRS and YFSETQ. The CDR3 is 13 residues long. The DNA for the CDR3 is TGCGCCAGCAGCTTGGCCCCAGCGAACGAGCGGTTCTTC. It translates to CASSLAPANERFF.

The J gene is TRBJ2-5, the V gene TRBV5-1, with D perhaps TRBD2 (6 bases). Germline CDR1 SGHRS, CDR2 YFSETQ. Trimming took off 0 bases at V and 5 bases at J, with 14 bases between the two ends. The CDR3 is 15 residues long. CDR3 nucleotides: TGCGCCAGCAGCTTGGGATCGGGAGCAGCGGAGACCCAGTACTTC. Its protein is CASSLGSGAAETQYF.

The table lists this clone with a few counts. J is TRBJ1-3 and V is TRBV5-8; D is possibly TRBD1 (5 bases). V was trimmed by 4 bases and J by 4 bases, leaving 15 bases between them. The CDR3 covers 15 residues. Germline assignment: CDR1 SGHTS and CDR2 YDEGEE. The CDR3 DNA reads TGTGCCAGCAGCGGCTCAGGGAACACAGGAAACACCATATATTTT. Encoded protein: CASSGSGNTGNTIYF.

This rearrangement joins TRBV6-5 to TRBJ1-6; possible D gene TRBD1, 5 bases. This CDR3 contains 16 residues. The V and J ends lost 1 base and 10 bases respectively, with 17 bases between them. Germline CDR1 reads MNHEY; CDR2 reads SVGAGI. The CDR3 nucleotides read TGTGCCAGCAGTTACTTCTCAGGGACGGGGGACTCACCCCTCCACTTT. This translates into CASSYFSGTGDSPLHF.

The chain employs TRBV7-8 and TRBJ2-7; D might be TRBD2 (6 bases). CDR1 is SGHVS and CDR2 is FQNEAQ in the germline V gene. The CDR3 spans 16 residues. Trimming took 0 bases from V and 2 from J, leaving 14 bases between them. The CDR3 DNA is TGTGCCAGCAGCTTAGCCACGGGACTTCCCCCCTACGAGCAGTACTTC. It translates to CASSLATGLPPYEQYF.

The rearrangement links TRBV19 to TRBJ1-5; 7 bases map to TRBD1. V lost 4 bases to trimming and J lost 2 bases; unmatched junction nucleotides: 8. CDR1 LNHDA and CDR2 SQIVND come from the germline V gene (reference sequence). The CDR3 extends over 16 amino acids. The CDR3 region has the DNA TGTGCCAGTAGTACCCAAGACAGGGTCCGCAATCAGCCCCAGCATTTT. It translates to CASSTQDRVRNQPQHF.

The table lists this clone with a few counts. The chain carries TRBV5-1 and TRBJ1-1; D might be TRBD1 (5 bases). With 4 bases removed from V and 1 base from J, the gap between germline ends came to 11 bases. The CDR3 consists of 14 residues. Germline CDR1 and CDR2: SGHRS and YFSETQ. CDR3 sequence reads: CASSPLGQNTEAFF. Written as DNA, the CDR3 is TGCGCCAGCAGCCCACTCGGACAGAACACTGAAGCTTTCTTT.

The chain has TRBV10-3 and TRBJ2-5, with D tentatively TRBD2 (5 bases). Germline assignment: CDR1 ENHRY and CDR2 SYGVKD. The CDR3 contains 13 residues. With 4 bases removed from V and 1 base from J, the gap between germline ends came to 7 bases. The CDR3 reads CAISGTPQETQYF. The CDR3 bases are TGTGCCATCAGTGGGACTCCCCAAGAGACCCAGTACTTC.